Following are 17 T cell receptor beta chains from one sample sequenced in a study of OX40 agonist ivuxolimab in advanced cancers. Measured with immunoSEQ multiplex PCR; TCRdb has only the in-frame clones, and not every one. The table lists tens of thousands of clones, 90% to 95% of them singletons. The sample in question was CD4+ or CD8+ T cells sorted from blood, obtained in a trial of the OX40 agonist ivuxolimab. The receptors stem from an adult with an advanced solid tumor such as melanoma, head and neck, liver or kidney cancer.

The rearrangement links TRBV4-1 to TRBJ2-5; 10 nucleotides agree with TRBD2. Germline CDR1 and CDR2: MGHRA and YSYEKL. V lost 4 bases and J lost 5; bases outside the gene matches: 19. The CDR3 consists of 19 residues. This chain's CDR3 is CASSRTGLARSAGGETQYF. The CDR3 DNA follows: TGCGCCAGCAGCCGAACGGGACTAGCGAGGAGCGCGGGCGGGGAGACCCAGTACTTC.

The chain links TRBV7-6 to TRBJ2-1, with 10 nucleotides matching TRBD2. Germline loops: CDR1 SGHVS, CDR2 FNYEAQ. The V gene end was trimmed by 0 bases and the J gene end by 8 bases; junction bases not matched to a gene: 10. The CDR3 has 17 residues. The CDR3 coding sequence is TGTGCCAGCAGCTTAGCACTAGCGGGAAGGTCGTGGGATGAGCAGTTCTTC. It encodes CASSLALAGRSWDEQFF.

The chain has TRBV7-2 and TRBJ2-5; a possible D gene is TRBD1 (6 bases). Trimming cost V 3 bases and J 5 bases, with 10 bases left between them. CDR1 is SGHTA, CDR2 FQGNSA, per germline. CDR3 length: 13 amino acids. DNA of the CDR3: TGTGCCAGCAGCTTCACAGGGTGGGAGACCCAGTACTTC. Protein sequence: CASSFTGWETQYF.

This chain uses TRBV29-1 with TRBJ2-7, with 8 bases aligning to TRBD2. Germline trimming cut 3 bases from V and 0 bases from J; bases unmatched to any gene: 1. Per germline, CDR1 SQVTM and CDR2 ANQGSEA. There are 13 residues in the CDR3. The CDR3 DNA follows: TGCAGCGTTGACAGCGGGAGCTCCTACGAGCAGTACTTC. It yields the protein CSVDSGSSYEQYF.

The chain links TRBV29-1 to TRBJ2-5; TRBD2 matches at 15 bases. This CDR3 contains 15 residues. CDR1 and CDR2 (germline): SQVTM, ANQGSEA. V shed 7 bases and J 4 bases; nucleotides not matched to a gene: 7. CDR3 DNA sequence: TGCAGCGCCGAGGGACTAGCGGGAGGTCTAGAGACCCAGTACTTC. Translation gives CSAEGLAGGLETQYF.

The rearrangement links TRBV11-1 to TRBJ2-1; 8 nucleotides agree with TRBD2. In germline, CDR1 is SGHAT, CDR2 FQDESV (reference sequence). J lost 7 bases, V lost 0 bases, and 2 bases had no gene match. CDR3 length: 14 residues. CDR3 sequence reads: CASSLARLANEQFF. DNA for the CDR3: TGTGCCAGCAGCTTAGCACGACTAGCGAATGAGCAGTTCTTC.

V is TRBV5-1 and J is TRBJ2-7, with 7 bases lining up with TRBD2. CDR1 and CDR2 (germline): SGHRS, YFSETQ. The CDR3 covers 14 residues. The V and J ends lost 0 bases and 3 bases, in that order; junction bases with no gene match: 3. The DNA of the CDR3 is TGCGCCAGCAGCTTGGTGCCGGGAGGCTACGAGCAGTACTTC. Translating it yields CASSLVPGGYEQYF.

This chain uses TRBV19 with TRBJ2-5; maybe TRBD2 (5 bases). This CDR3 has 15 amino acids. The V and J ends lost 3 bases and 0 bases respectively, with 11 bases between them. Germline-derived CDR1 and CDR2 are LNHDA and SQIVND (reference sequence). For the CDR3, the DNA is TGTGCCAGTAGTATTGGCTCGGGGTACCAAGAGACCCAGTACTTC. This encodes CASSIGSGYQETQYF.

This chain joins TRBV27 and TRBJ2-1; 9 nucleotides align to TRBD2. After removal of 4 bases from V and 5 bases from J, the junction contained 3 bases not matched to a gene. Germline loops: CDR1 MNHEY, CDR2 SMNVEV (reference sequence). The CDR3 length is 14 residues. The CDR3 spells CASSSAGGNNEQFF. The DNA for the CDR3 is TGTGCCAGCAGTTCTGCGGGAGGGAACAATGAGCAGTTCTTC.

The DNA of the CDR3 is TGTGCCAGCAGCTTGACAGGTTTAGCCAAAAACATTCAGTACTTC. As protein: CASSLTGLAKNIQYF. The rearrangement joins TRBV5-6 to TRBJ2-4, with a weak D call TRBD1 (5 bases). V lost 1 base, J lost 0 bases, and 8 bases lay in between. From germline, CDR1 is SGHDT and CDR2 YYEEEE. This CDR3 has 15 amino acids.

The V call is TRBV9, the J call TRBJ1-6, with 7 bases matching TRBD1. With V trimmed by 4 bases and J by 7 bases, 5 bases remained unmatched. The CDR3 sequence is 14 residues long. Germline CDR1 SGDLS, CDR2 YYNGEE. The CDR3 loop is CASSSGTANSPLHF. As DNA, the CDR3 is TGTGCCAGCAGCTCCGGGACAGCAAATTCACCCCTCCACTTT.

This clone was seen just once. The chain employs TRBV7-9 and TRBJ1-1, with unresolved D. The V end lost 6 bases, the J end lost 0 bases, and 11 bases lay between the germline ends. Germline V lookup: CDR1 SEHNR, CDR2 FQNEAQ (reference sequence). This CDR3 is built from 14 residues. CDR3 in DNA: TGTGCCAGCAGACCCGACGGGGTGAACACTGAAGCTTTCTTT. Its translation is CASRPDGVNTEAFF.

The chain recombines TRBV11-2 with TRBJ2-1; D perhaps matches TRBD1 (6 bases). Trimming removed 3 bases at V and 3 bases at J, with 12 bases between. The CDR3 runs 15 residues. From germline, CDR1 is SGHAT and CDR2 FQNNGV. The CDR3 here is CASSFQGLSYNEQFF. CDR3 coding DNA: TGTGCCAGCAGCTTCCAGGGGCTGAGCTACAATGAGCAGTTCTTC.

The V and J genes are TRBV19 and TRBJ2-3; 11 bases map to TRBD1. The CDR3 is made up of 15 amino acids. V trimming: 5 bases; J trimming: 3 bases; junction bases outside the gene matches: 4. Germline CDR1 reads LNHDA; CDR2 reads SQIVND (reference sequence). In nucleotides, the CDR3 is TGTGCCAGTAGTGCAGGACAGGGGGCAACAGATACGCAGTATTTT. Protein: CASSAGQGATDTQYF.

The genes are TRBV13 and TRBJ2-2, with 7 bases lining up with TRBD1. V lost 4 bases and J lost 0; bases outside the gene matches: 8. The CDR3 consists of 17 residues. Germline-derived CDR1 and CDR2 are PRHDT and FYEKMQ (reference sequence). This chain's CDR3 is CASSYWGQGANTGELFF. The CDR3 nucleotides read TGTGCCAGCAGCTATTGGGGGCAGGGGGCGAACACCGGGGAGCTGTTTTTT. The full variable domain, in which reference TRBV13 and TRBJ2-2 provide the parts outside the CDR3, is AAGVIQSPRHLIKEKRETATLKCYPIPRHDTVYWYQQGPGQDPQFLISFYEKMQSDKGSIPDRFSAQQFSDYHSELNMSSLELGDSALYFCASSYWGQGANTGELFFGEGSRLTVL.

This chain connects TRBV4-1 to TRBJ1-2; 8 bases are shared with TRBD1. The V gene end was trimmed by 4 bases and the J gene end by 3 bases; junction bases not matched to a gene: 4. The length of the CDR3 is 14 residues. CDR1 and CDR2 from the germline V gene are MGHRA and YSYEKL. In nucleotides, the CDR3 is TGCGCCAGCAGCCGGGCACAGGGGGACTATGGCTACACCTTC. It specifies CASSRAQGDYGYTF.

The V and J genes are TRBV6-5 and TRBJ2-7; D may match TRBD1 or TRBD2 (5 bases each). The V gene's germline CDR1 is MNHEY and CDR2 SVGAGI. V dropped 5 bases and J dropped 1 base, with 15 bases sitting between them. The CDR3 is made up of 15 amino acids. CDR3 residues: CASSNLGRESYEQYF. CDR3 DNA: TGTGCCAGCAGTAACTTGGGACGGGAATCCTACGAGCAGTACTTC.